The 22 T cell receptor beta chains below all came from one sample that was sequenced in a study of cytomegalovirus exposure and HLA in healthy donors. 13 Jbeta primers and 60 Vbeta primers were used for the PCR. Assay: immunoSEQ multiplex PCR; the TCRdb copy retains only in-frame clones and omits some. The table records about 180,000 clones, roughly 70% of them present only once. Material: PBMCs. These receptors came from a male donor in good health and CMV-seronegative.

This chain uses TRBV5-4 with TRBJ1-4, with TRBD1 matching 9 bases. The CDR3 contains 14 residues. Germline lookup yields CDR1 SGHNT and CDR2 YYREEE (reference sequence). The ends lost 4 bases at V and 7 bases at J; junction bases unmatched: 5. The CDR3 loop is CASSAQGAVEKLFF. CDR3 sequence (DNA): TGTGCCAGCAGCGCACAGGGGGCTGTTGAAAAACTGTTTTTT.

The V gene is TRBV7-7, the J gene TRBJ1-2; D might be TRBD1 (6 bases). CDR3 length: 15 residues. Between the trimmed V and J ends, which lost 4 bases and 4 bases, there was a span of 16 bases. In germline, CDR1 is SSHAT, CDR2 FNYEAQ (reference sequence). The CDR3 sequence is CASSSGSGTPYGYTF. For the CDR3, the DNA is TGTGCCAGCAGCTCCGGTTCCGGGACACCCTATGGCTACACCTTC.

This clone was found a few times. The rearrangement links TRBV9 to TRBJ1-4, with a tentative D call TRBD1 (5 bases). CDR1 and CDR2 from the germline V gene are SGDLS and YYNGEE. The CDR3 covers 16 residues. V lost 2 bases and J lost 3, with 14 bases in between. In nucleotides, the CDR3 is TGTGCCAGCAGCGTTGGGGGGGGGATCGCTAATGAAAAACTGTTTTTT. It codes for CASSVGGGIANEKLFF.

This chain links TRBV9 with TRBJ1-1, with 7 bases identical to TRBD1. This CDR3 contains 13 residues. Germline CDR1 is SGDLS and CDR2 is YYNGEE. Trimming took 0 bases from V and 10 from J; bases not matched to a gene: 6. The CDR3 loop reads CASSVAATGAAFF. CDR3 nucleotide sequence: TGTGCCAGCAGCGTAGCTGCAACAGGGGCAGCTTTCTTT. Looking up the rest from reference TRBV9 and TRBJ1-1 gives the full variable domain: DSGVTQTPKHLITATGQRVTLRCSPRSGDLSVYWYQQSLDQGLQFLIQYYNGEERAKGNILERFSAQQFPDLHSELNLSSLELGDSALYFCASSVAATGAAFFGQGTRLTVV.

This clone came up a few times. The chain carries TRBV4-1 and TRBJ1-2; no firm D call. Germline loops: CDR1 MGHRA, CDR2 YSYEKL. V was shortened by 3 bases and J by 7 bases, with 15 bases between the two germline ends. This CDR3 region has 14 residues. CDR3 region: CASSHSAPRGGYTF. The CDR3 DNA sequence: TGCGCCAGCAGCCACTCGGCCCCCCGCGGTGGCTACACCTTC.

The CDR3 loop reads CASSQGGRDEQFF. CDR3 nucleotides: TGCGCCAGCAGCCAAGGGGGCCGGGATGAGCAGTTCTTC. The chain is built from TRBV4-3 and TRBJ2-1, with a tentative D call TRBD1 (5 bases). The germline gives CDR1 LGHNA, CDR2 YSLEER. The V end was cut by 1 base, the J end by 8 bases, with 9 bases between. There are 13 residues in the CDR3.

This clone has a handful of counts. The chain combines TRBV28 with TRBJ2-5; 15 positions agree with TRBD2. CDR1 and CDR2 (germline): MDHEN, SYDVKM. The ends lost 8 bases at V and 6 bases at J; junction bases unmatched: 4. The CDR3 loop spans 14 amino acids. The CDR3, as DNA: TGTGCCAGCGGACTAGCGGGAGGGCGGAAGACCCAGTACTTC. As protein: CASGLAGGRKTQYF.

This clone was recorded a few times. V gene TRBV27 combines with J gene TRBJ2-7, with 12 bases fitting TRBD2. This CDR3 region has 15 residues. Germline V lookup: CDR1 MNHEY, CDR2 SMNVEV (reference sequence). The junction had 7 bases not matched to a gene; V was cut back by 7 bases and J by 3 bases. CDR3 DNA sequence: TGTGCCAGCAAAAGGGGACTAGCGGGCGACTACGAGCAGTACTTC. Protein: CASKRGLAGDYEQYF.

The chain employs TRBV28 and TRBJ1-2; D not certain. The germline CDR1 and CDR2 sequences are MDHEN and SYDVKM. CDR3 size: 15 residues. Trimming shortened V by 2 bases and J by 3 bases, and 13 bases separated the two germline ends. The CDR3 loop reads CASSLTEGTYYGYTF. Written as DNA, the CDR3 is TGTGCCAGCAGTTTAACGGAGGGTACATACTATGGCTACACCTTC.

The chain carries TRBV30 and TRBJ1-5, with unresolved D. The V end was cut by 0 bases, the J end by 0 bases, with 9 bases between. Germline V gene data show CDR1 as GTSNPN and CDR2 as SVGIG (reference sequence). CDR3 length: 15 amino acids. This CDR3 is CAWSVRQNSNQPQHF. CDR3 nucleotides: TGTGCCTGGAGTGTACGCCAGAATAGCAATCAGCCCCAGCATTTT.

The V and J genes are TRBV5-1 and TRBJ2-3; TRBD2 aligns across 10 bases. V trimming: 3 bases; J trimming: 3 bases; junction bases outside the gene matches: 7. The CDR3 length is 16 residues. The germline gives CDR1 SGHRS, CDR2 YFSETQ. CDR3 nucleotides: TGCGCCAGCAGCTCAACCCCTAGCGGGAGAACAGATACGCAGTATTTT. It is translated as CASSSTPSGRTDTQYF.

The J gene is TRBJ1-3, the V gene TRBV6-4; possible D gene TRBD1, 5 bases. This CDR3 region has 14 residues. CDR1 is MRHNA, CDR2 SNTAGT, per germline. V shed 9 bases and J shed 2 bases, with 14 bases lying between them. The CDR3 coding sequence is TGTGCCAGTTTTACGCGGGGGGCTGGAAACACCATATATTTT. It translates to CASFTRGAGNTIYF.

The gene calls are TRBV28 and TRBJ1-1; tentatively, D is TRBD1 (6 bases). The germline V gene has CDR1 MDHEN and CDR2 SYDVKM. The V and J ends lost 7 bases and 1 base respectively, with 19 bases between them. The CDR3 is made up of 16 amino acids. This CDR3 reads CASTLHPGQTNTEAFF. The CDR3 nucleotides are TGTGCCAGCACTCTCCATCCCGGACAGACGAACACTGAAGCTTTCTTT.

The chain is built from TRBV7-3 and TRBJ2-2; 13 nucleotides line up with TRBD2. The junction had 2 bases not matched to a gene; V was cut back by 6 bases and J by 7 bases. CDR1 and CDR2 (germline): SGHTA, FQGTGA. The CDR3 has 14 residues. CDR3 DNA sequence: TGTGCCAGCAGACTAGCGGGAGGGGACGGGGAGCTGTTTTTT. It encodes CASRLAGGDGELFF.

The rearrangement uses TRBV7-6 and TRBJ1-2, with 10 nucleotides matching TRBD1. From germline, CDR1 is SGHVS and CDR2 FNYEAQ. V shed 4 bases and J 8 bases; nucleotides not matched to a gene: 4. The CDR3 spans 13 residues. This CDR3 reads CASSYPGQGGYTF. The DNA for the CDR3 is TGTGCCAGCAGCTACCCGGGACAGGGGGGCTACACCTTC.

The V call is TRBV28, the J call TRBJ2-7; perhaps TRBD2 as D (5 bases). V lost 6 bases and J 1 base, leaving 10 bases between the germline ends. The CDR3 spans 13 residues. Per germline, CDR1 MDHEN and CDR2 SYDVKM. CDR3 region: CASRAGLSYEQYF. The DNA for the CDR3 is TGTGCCAGCAGGGCTGGACTTTCCTACGAGCAGTACTTC. Complete variable domain (other parts from reference TRBV28 and TRBJ2-7): DVKVTQSSRYLVKRTGEKVFLECVQDMDHENMFWYRQDPGLGLRLIYFSYDVKMKEKGDIPEGYSVSREKKERFSLILESASTNQTSMYLCASRAGLSYEQYFGPGTRLTVT.

This chain connects TRBV28 to TRBJ2-1, with 9 bases aligning to TRBD1. CDR3 length: 13 amino acids. The junction had 4 bases not matched to a gene; V was cut back by 6 bases and J by 7 bases. Per the germline V gene, CDR1 is MDHEN and CDR2 is SYDVKM. CDR3: CASSSGQGNEQFF. The CDR3 DNA is TGTGCCAGCAGCTCGGGACAGGGAAATGAGCAGTTCTTC.

The V and J genes are TRBV29-1 and TRBJ1-1; D not resolved. The CDR3 totals 10 residues. Germline lookup yields CDR1 SQVTM and CDR2 ANQGSEA. The V gene lost 3 bases and the J gene lost 7 bases, with 6 bases spanning the gap. CDR3 DNA sequence: TGCAGCGTTGAGGAGGTTGAAGCTTTCTTT. Translated: CSVEEVEAFF.

V usage is TRBV18 and J usage is TRBJ1-2; 7 bases fit TRBD1. Germline CDR1 and CDR2: KGHSH and LQKENI. V shed 3 bases, J shed 2 bases, and the junction held 6 bases outside the gene matches. CDR3 length: 15 amino acids. CDR3 sequence: CASSPQEGQNYGYTF. Written as DNA, the CDR3 is TGTGCCAGCTCACCTCAGGAGGGACAGAACTATGGCTACACCTTC.

The J gene is TRBJ1-4, the V gene TRBV30; perhaps TRBD1 as D (5 bases). In germline, CDR1 is GTSNPN, CDR2 SVGIG (reference sequence). This CDR3 is 13 amino acids long. The V gene lost 0 bases and the J gene lost 8 bases, with 10 bases spanning the gap. The CDR3 DNA reads TGTGCCTGGAGTGTGGCTCAGGGAGAAAAACTGTTTTTT. Amino acids: CAWSVAQGEKLFF.

The gene calls are TRBV7-3 and TRBJ2-6; 7 bases are shared with TRBD1. V was pared by 4 bases and J by 1 base, with 10 bases of the junction left unmatched. This CDR3 comprises 18 residues. CDR1 is SGHTA, CDR2 FQGTGA, per germline. The DNA for the CDR3 is TGTGCCAGCAGCTATTCTGGGACAGTCACTTCTGGGGCCAACGTCCTGACTTTC. Amino acids: CASSYSGTVTSGANVLTF. The whole variable domain, remainder taken from reference TRBV7-3 and TRBJ2-6, is GAGVSQTPSNKVTEKGKYVELRCDPISGHTALYWYRQSLGQGPEFLIYFQGTGAADDSGLPNDRFFAVRPEGSVSTLKIQRTERGDSAVYLCASSYSGTVTSGANVLTFGAGSRLTVL.

The chain carries TRBV9 and TRBJ2-5, with D hard to call. The DNA end favors TRBJ2-7, so the J call may be wrong. Germline lookup yields CDR1 SGDLS and CDR2 YYNGEE. The CDR3 covers 14 residues. For the CDR3, the DNA is TGTGCCAGCAGCGTAGGGCACGGAAACTACGAGCAGTACTTC. Amino acid sequence: CASSVGHGNYEQYF.